A selection of T cell receptor beta chains follows, all from one sample in a study of T cell repertoires in ileal Crohn's disease. The protocol was immunoSEQ multiplex PCR, while the TCRdb copy is restricted to in-frame clones and leaves out a portion. The sample consists of 6,000 or so clones, more than 65% of them appearing once. The sequencing sample was made of ileal tissue. These receptors all stem from an adult with Crohn's disease. CDR3s include the opening cysteine and the closing phenylalanine or tryptophan. A D gene is named only where the DNA matches it firmly. Not all rows give a size; the values are once, few, many and, for expanded clones, a class.

V	D	J	size	CDR3	DNA
TRBV28	TRBD1	TRBJ1-1	-	CASRGTGVGIFNTEAFF	TGTGCCAGCAGGGGTACAGGGGTGGGGATATTTAACACTGAAGCTTTCTTT
TRBV28	-	TRBJ2-4	-	CASSLPPQMDIQYF	TGTGCCAGCAGTTTACCGCCCCAGATGGACATTCAGTACTTC
TRBV4-3	-	TRBJ1-2	-	CASSQADGGGGYTF	TGCGCCAGCAGCCAAGCGGACGGGGGAGGTGGCTACACCTTC
TRBV4-3	TRBD2	TRBJ2-5	-	CASSQDKGLGIQTQYF	TGCGCCAGCAGCCAAGATAAAGGACTAGGGATCCAGACCCAGTACTTC
TRBV5-6	-	TRBJ1-5	few	CASSQGTGTGQPQHF	TGTGCCAGCAGCCAAGGGACGGGGACTGGGCAGCCCCAGCATTTT
TRBV9	-	TRBJ2-1	-	CASSVESSTYNEQFF	TGCGCCAGCAGCGTAGAGAGCTCCACCTACAATGAGCAGTTCTTC
TRBV5-1	TRBD1	TRBJ1-2	-	CASSPRTGANYGYTF	TGCGCCAGCAGCCCCCGGACAGGGGCGAATTATGGCTACACCTTC
TRBV9	TRBD2	TRBJ2-4	-	CASTKGLAGGQGDIQYF	TGTGCCAGCACCAAGGGGCTAGCGGGGGGGCAGGGGGACATTCAGTACTTC
TRBV28	TRBD2	TRBJ2-7	-	CASIAQRGRYEQYF	TGTGCCAGCATTGCCCAGCGGGGGAGGTACGAGCAGTACTTC
TRBV18	-	TRBJ2-1	-	CASSPREVSYNEQFF	TGTGCCAGCTCACCACGTGAGGTCTCCTACAATGAGCAGTTCTTC
TRBV9	-	TRBJ2-7	-	CASSPRGGPLPYEQYF	TGTGCCAGCAGCCCAAGGGGGGGCCCCCTCCCCTACGAGCAGTACTTC
TRBV6-4	TRBD2	TRBJ2-3	few	CASSAGTSGDTQYF	TGTGCCAGCAGTGCCGGGACTAGCGGGGATACGCAGTATTTT
TRBV2	TRBD2	TRBJ2-7	large	CASSDPRGLAALKNGYEQYF	TGTGCCAGCAGTGACCCTAGGGGACTAGCGGCCCTTAAGAATGGATACGAGCAGTACTTC
TRBV29-1	TRBD2	TRBJ2-3	-	CSVVGTREALPDTQYF	TGCAGCGTTGTCGGGACTCGGGAGGCCCTCCCAGATACGCAGTATTTT
TRBV2	TRBD2	TRBJ2-2	-	CASSPSGSRELFF	TGTGCCAGCAGCCCTAGCGGGAGCCGGGAGCTGTTTTTT
TRBV9	-	TRBJ2-2	-	CASTLSGHPLPGELFF	TGTGCCAGCACCTTGAGCGGCCACCCCTTACCCGGGGAGCTGTTTTTT
TRBV5-1	TRBD1	TRBJ1-2	-	CASSLAAGDRGGYTF	TGCGCCAGCAGCTTGGCCGCGGGCGACAGGGGCGGCTACACCTTC
TRBV13	TRBD2	TRBJ2-1	-	CASSWTSGRWDLSYNEQFF	TGTGCCAGCAGTTGGACTAGCGGGAGGTGGGACCTCTCCTACAATGAGCAGTTCTTC
TRBV28	-	TRBJ2-7	-	CASSLWQGGDEQYF	TGTGCCAGCAGTTTATGGCAGGGGGGAGACGAGCAGTACTTC
TRBV4-1	-	TRBJ1-1	-	CASSQDLLTTPTEAFF	TGCGCTAGCAGCCAAGATCTTCTTACGACACCTACTGAAGCTTTCTTT
TRBV14	-	TRBJ2-7	-	CASSQRGYGASYEQYF	TGTGCCAGCAGCCAGAGGGGGTACGGAGCTTCCTACGAGCAGTACTTC
TRBV2	TRBD1	TRBJ2-5	-	CASSLDRGQETQYF	TGTGCCAGCAGTTTGGACAGGGGGCAGGAGACCCAGTACTTC
TRBV6-5	-	TRBJ2-6	once	CASSYSTAGANVLTF	TGTGCCAGCAGTTACTCGACAGCTGGGGCCAACGTCCTGACTTTC
TRBV27	TRBD1	TRBJ2-7	-	CASSSGTGFYEQYF	TGTGCCAGCAGTTCCGGGACAGGGTTTTACGAGCAGTACTTC
TRBV4-2	TRBD2	TRBJ2-7	-	CASSQELAGAFLNSYEQYF	TGTGCCAGCAGTCAAGAGCTAGCGGGGGCTTTTTTAAACTCCTACGAGCAGTACTTC
TRBV28	-	TRBJ1-6	-	CAGGSSYNSPLHF	TGTGCCGGGGGGAGCTCCTATAATTCACCCCTCCACTTT
TRBV14	-	TRBJ1-3	-	CASSQERSLSGNTIYF	TGTGCCAGCAGCCAAGAACGGAGTCTCTCTGGAAACACCATATATTTT
TRBV18	-	TRBJ1-5	-	CASSPTDSSPYQPQHF	TGTGCCAGCTCACCAACGGACAGCTCACCATATCAGCCCCAGCATTTT
TRBV6-6	-	TRBJ1-1	few	CASSSQANTEAFF	TGTGCCAGCAGCTCACAGGCGAACACTGAAGCTTTCTTT
TRBV7-9	-	TRBJ1-6	-	CASSLLSVGSSYNSPLHF	TGTGCCAGCAGCTTACTCTCGGTGGGGAGCTCCTATAATTCACCCCTCCACTTT
TRBV19	TRBD1	TRBJ2-3	-	CASSRGTLSTDTQYF	TGTGCCAGTAGCAGGGGGACGCTGAGCACAGATACGCAGTATTTT
TRBV18	-	TRBJ1-2	-	CASSPMQEGAYTF	TGTGCCAGCTCACCAATGCAGGAAGGGGCCTACACCTTC
TRBV10-3	TRBD1	TRBJ1-1	-	CAIRGQGNTEAFF	TGTGCCATCAGGGGACAGGGGAACACTGAAGCTTTCTTT
TRBV19	TRBD1	TRBJ1-1	-	CASSIDRGSYEAFF	TGTGCCAGTAGTATCGACAGGGGGTCCTATGAAGCTTTCTTT
TRBV11-1	TRBD1	TRBJ2-7	-	CASAVGTGPYEQYF	TGTGCCAGCGCAGTTGGGACAGGGCCCTACGAGCAGTACTTC
TRBV19	-	TRBJ1-2	once	CASSLAGLAQGSYGYTF	TGTGCCAGTAGCCTGGCGGGTCTGGCACAGGGCTCCTATGGCTACACCTTC
TRBV9	TRBD1	TRBJ1-1	-	CASSAQGGPVGTEAFF	TGTGCCAGCAGCGCTCAAGGGGGCCCTGTGGGCACTGAAGCTTTCTTT
TRBV27	-	TRBJ2-7	-	CASSKQGPAYEQYF	TGTGCCAGCAGTAAACAGGGACCCGCTTACGAGCAGTACTTC
TRBV7-8	-	TRBJ1-3	-	CASSSEQVSGNTIYF	TGTGCCAGCAGCTCAGAACAGGTCTCAGGAAACACCATATATTTT
TRBV9	-	TRBJ2-7	-	CASSVGYRISDEQYF	TGTGCCAGCAGCGTAGGTTATAGAATCTCTGACGAGCAGTACTTC
TRBV5-6	-	TRBJ1-3	few	CASSLRGYTIYF	TGTGCCAGCAGCTTGAGGGGGTACACCATATATTTT
TRBV27	TRBD2	TRBJ2-2	once	CASSGTSGRVFNTGELFF	TGTGCCAGCAGCGGAACTAGCGGGAGGGTTTTTAACACCGGGGAGCTGTTTTTT
TRBV27	-	TRBJ2-1	-	CASSLVRARNEQFF	TGTGCCAGCAGTTTAGTGAGGGCGCGTAATGAGCAGTTCTTC
TRBV5-1	-	TRBJ2-3	-	CASSQGPSTDTQYF	TGCGCCAGCAGCCAGGGCCCTAGCACAGATACGCAGTATTTT
TRBV6-4	TRBD2	TRBJ2-1	few	CASSEGLGAPYNEQFF	TGTGCCAGCAGTGAGGGACTAGGCGCGCCCTACAATGAGCAGTTCTTC
TRBV28	TRBD2	TRBJ2-5	-	CASSLLRGGAQTQYF	TGTGCCAGCAGTTTATTACGCGGGGGGGCCCAGACCCAGTACTTC
TRBV30	-	TRBJ1-1	-	CAWSPLDSMNTEAFF	TGTGCCTGGAGCCCTCTGGACAGCATGAACACTGAAGCTTTCTTT
TRBV10-2	-	TRBJ2-2	-	CASSDRGAGELFF	TGCGCCAGCAGTGACAGGGGCGCCGGGGAGCTGTTTTTT
TRBV28	-	TRBJ1-1	-	CASTHPQGMNTEAFF	TGTGCCAGCACCCACCCACAGGGAATGAACACTGAAGCTTTCTTT
TRBV2	TRBD1	TRBJ1-6	-	CASSEEQGARSPLHF	TGTGCCAGCAGTGAAGAACAGGGGGCTAGATCACCCCTCCACTTT
TRBV4-3	TRBD2	TRBJ2-7	once	CASSQVAGGLQYEQYF	TGCGCCAGCAGCCAGGTAGCGGGGGGCCTACAATACGAGCAGTACTTC
TRBV7-3	-	TRBJ2-5	-	CASSLMAGVGQETQYF	TGTGCCAGCAGCTTAATGGCAGGGGTTGGACAAGAGACCCAGTACTTC
TRBV2	-	TRBJ2-7	-	CASSEEQGHSYEQYF	TGTGCCAGCAGTGAGGAACAGGGACACTCCTACGAGCAGTACTTC
TRBV5-1	-	TRBJ1-3	-	CASSRRQQAFSGNTIYF	TGCGCCAGCAGCCGAAGACAGCAAGCCTTCTCTGGAAACACCATATATTTT